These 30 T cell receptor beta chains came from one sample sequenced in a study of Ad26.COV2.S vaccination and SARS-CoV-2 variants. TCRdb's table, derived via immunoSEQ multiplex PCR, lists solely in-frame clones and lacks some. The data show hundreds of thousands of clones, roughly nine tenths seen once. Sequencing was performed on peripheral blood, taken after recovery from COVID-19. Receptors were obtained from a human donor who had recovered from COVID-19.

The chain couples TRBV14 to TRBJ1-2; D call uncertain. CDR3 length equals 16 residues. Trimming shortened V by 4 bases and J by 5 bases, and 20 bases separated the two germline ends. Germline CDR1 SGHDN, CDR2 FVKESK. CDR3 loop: CASSPPSFHGEYGYTF. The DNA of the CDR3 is TGTGCCAGCAGCCCCCCAAGTTTTCACGGGGAATATGGCTACACCTTC.

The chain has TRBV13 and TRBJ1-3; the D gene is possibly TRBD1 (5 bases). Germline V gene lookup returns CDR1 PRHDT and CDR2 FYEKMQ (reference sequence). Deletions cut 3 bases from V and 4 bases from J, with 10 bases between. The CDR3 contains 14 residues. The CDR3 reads CASSFRDSGNTIYF. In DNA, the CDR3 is TGTGCCAGCAGCTTCAGGGATTCCGGAAACACCATATATTTT.

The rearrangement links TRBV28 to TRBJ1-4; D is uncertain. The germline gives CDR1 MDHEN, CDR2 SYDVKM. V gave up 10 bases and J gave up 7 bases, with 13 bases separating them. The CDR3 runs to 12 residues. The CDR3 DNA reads TGTGCCATCCAGTCCCTAGGTGAAAAACTGTTTTTT. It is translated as CAIQSLGEKLFF.

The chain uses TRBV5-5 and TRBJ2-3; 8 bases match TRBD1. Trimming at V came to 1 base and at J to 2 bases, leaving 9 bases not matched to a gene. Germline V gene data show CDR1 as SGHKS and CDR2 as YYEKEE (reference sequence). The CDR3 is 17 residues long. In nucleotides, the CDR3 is TGTGCCAGCAGCTTGAGGGGACAGGCCATTCCCACAGATACGCAGTATTTT. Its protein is CASSLRGQAIPTDTQYF.

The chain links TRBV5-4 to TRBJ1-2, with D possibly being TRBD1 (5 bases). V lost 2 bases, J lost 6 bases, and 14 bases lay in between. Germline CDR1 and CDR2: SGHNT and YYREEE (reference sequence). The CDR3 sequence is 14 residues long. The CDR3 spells CASSLRGGVNGYTF. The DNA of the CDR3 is TGTGCCAGCAGCTTAAGGGGAGGCGTGAATGGCTACACCTTC. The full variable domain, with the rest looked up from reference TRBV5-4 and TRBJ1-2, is ETGVTQSPTHLIKTRGQQVTLRCSSQSGHNTVSWYQQALGQGPQFIFQYYREEENGRGNFPPRFSGLQFPNYSSELNVNALELDDSALYLCASSLRGGVNGYTFGSGTRLTVV.

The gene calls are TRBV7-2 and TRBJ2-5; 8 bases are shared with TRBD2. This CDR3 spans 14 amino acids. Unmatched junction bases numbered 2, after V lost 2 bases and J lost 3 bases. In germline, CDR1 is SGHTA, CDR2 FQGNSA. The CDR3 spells CASSLPLAEETQYF. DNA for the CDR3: TGTGCCAGCAGCTTACCACTAGCGGAAGAGACCCAGTACTTC.

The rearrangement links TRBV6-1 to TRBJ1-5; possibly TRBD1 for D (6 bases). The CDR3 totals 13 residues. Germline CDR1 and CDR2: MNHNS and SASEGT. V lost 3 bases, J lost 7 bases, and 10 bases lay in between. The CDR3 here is CASSDRGAQPQHF. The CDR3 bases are TGTGCCAGCAGTGACAGGGGCGCCCAGCCCCAGCATTTT.

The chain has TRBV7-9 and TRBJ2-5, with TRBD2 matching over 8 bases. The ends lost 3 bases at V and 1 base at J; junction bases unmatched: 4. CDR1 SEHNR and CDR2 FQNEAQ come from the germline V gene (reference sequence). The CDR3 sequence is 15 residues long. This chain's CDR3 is CASSLTGGPQETQYF. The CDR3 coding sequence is TGTGCCAGCAGCTTGACGGGGGGGCCCCAAGAGACCCAGTACTTC.

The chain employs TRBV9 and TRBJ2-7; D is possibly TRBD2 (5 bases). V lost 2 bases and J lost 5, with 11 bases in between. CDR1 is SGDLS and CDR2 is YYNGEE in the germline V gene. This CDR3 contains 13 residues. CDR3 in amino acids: CASSVNSGDEQYF. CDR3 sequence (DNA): TGTGCCAGCAGCGTTAACTCCGGGGACGAGCAGTACTTC.

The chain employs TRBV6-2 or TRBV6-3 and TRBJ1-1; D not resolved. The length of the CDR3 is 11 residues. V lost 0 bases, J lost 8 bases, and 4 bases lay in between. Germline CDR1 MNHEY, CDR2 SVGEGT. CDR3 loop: CASSYSAEAFF. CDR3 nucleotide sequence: TGTGCCAGCAGTTACTCGGCGGAAGCTTTCTTT.

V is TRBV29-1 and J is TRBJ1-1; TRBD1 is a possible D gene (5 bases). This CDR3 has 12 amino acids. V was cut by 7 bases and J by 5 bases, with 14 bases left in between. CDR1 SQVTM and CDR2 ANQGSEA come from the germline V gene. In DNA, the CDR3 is TGCAGCGGTGACACAGGATGGACTGAAGCTTTCTTT. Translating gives CSGDTGWTEAFF.

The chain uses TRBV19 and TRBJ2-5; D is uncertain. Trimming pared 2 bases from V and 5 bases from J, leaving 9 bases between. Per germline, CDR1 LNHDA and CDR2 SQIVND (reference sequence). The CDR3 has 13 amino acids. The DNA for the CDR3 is TGTGCCAGTAGTATAAGACTCAGGGAGACCCAGTACTTC. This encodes CASSIRLRETQYF.

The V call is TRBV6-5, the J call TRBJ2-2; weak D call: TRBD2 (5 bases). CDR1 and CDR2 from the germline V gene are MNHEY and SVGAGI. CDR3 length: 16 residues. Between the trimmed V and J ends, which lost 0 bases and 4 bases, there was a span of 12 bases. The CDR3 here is CASSYSWGETTGELFF. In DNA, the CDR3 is TGTGCCAGCAGTTACTCTTGGGGAGAAACCACCGGGGAGCTGTTTTTT.

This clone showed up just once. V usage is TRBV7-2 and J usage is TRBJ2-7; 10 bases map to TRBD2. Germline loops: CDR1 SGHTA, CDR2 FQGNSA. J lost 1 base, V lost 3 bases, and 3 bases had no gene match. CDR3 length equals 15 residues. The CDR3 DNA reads TGTGCCAGCAGCTTTAGCGGGGGGTCGTCCTACGAGCAGTACTTC. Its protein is CASSFSGGSSYEQYF.

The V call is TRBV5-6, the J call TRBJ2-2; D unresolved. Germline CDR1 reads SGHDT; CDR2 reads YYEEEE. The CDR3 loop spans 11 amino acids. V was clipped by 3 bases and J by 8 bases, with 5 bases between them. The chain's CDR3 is CASSSSGELFF. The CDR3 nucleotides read TGTGCCAGCAGCTCGTCAGGGGAGCTGTTTTTT.

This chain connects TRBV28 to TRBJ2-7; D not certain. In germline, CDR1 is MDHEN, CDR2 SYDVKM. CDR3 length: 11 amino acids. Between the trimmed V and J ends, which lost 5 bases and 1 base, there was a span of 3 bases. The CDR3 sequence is CASSGSYEQYF. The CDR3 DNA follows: TGTGCCAGCAGTGGGTCCTACGAGCAGTACTTC.

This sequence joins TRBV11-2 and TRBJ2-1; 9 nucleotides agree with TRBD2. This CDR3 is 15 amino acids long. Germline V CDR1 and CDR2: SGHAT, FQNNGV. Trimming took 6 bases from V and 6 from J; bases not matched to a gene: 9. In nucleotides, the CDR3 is TGTGCCAGCAGTTACAGGGCGGGGGGGCCCAATGAGCAGTTCTTC. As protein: CASSYRAGGPNEQFF. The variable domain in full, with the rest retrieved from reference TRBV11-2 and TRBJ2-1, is EAGVAQSPRYKIIEKRQSVAFWCNPISGHATLYWYQQILGQGPKLLIQFQNNGVVDDSQLPKDRFSAERLKGVDSTLKIQPAKLEDSAVYLCASSYRAGGPNEQFFGPGTRLTVL.

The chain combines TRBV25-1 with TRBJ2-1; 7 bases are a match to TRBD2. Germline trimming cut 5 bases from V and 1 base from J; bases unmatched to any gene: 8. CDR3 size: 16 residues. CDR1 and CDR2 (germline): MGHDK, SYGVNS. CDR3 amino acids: CASSRTSGGSYNEQFF. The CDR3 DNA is TGTGCCAGCAGTCGAACGTCGGGGGGATCCTACAATGAGCAGTTCTTC. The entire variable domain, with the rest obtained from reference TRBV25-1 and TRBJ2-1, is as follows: EADIYQTPRYLVIGTGKKITLECSQTMGHDKMYWYQQDPGMELHLIHYSYGVNSTEKGDLSSESTVSRIRTEHFPLTLESARPSHTSQYLCASSRTSGGSYNEQFFGPGTRLTVL.

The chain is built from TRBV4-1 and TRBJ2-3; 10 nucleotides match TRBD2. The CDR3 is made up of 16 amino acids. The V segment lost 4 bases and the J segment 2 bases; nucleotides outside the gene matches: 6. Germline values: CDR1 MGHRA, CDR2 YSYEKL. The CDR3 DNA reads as TGCGCCAGCAGCCGTCGGCTAGCGGGGGCCACAGATACGCAGTATTTT. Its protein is CASSRRLAGATDTQYF.

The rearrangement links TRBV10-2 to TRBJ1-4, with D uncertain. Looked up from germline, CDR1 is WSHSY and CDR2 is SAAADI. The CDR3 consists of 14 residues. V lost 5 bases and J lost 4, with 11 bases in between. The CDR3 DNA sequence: TGCGCCAGCAGTCTCAACCAGGTTAATGAAAAACTGTTTTTT. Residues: CASSLNQVNEKLFF.

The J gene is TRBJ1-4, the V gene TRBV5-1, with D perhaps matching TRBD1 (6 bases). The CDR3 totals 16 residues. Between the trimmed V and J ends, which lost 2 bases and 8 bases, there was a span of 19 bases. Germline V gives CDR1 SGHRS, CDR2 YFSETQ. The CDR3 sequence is CASSFVGDWGREKLFF. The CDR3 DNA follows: TGCGCCAGCAGCTTTGTGGGGGATTGGGGGCGCGAAAAACTGTTTTTT.

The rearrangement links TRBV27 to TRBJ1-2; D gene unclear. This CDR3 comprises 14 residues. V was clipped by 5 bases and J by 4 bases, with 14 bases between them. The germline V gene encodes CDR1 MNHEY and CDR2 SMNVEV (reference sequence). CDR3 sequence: CASSPRGQTYGYTF. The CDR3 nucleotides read TGTGCCAGCAGTCCGCGCGGCCAGACCTATGGCTACACCTTC.

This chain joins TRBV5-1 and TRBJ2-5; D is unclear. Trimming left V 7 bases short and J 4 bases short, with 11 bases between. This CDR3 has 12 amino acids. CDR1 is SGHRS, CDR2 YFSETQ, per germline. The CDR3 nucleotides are TGCGCCAGCTCAACGGTGGGAGAGACCCAGTACTTC. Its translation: CASSTVGETQYF.

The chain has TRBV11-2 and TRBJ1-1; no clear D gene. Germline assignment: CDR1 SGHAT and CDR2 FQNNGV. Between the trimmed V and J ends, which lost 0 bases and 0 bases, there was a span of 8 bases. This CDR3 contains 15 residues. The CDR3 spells CASSLESVVNTEAFF. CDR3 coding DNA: TGTGCCAGCAGCTTAGAGTCTGTTGTGAACACTGAAGCTTTCTTT.

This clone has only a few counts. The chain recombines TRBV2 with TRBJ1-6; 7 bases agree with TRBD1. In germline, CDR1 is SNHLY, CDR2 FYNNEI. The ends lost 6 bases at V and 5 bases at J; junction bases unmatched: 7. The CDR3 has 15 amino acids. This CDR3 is CASSESGTDNSPLHF. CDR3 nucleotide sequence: TGTGCCAGCAGCGAGTCCGGGACAGATAATTCACCCCTCCACTTT.

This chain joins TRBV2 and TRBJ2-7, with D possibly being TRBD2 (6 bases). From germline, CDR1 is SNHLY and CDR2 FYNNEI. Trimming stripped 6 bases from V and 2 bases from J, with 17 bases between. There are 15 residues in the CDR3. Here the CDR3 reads CASRPRRETTYEQYF. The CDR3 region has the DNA TGTGCCAGCAGGCCTCGACGGGAGACTACCTACGAGCAGTACTTC. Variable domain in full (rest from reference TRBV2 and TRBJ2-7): EPEVTQTPSHQVTQMGQEVILRCVPISNHLYFYWYRQILGQKVEFLVSFYNNEISEKSEIFDDQFSVERPDGSNFTLKIRSTKLEDSAMYFCASRPRRETTYEQYFGPGTRLTVT.

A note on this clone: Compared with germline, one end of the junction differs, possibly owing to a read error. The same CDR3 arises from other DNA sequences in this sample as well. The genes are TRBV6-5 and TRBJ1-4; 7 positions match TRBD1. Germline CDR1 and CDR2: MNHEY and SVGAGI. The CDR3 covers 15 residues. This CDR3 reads CASSYSSRGNEKLFF. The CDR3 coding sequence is TGTGCCAGCAGCTACTCGAGCAGGGGGAATGAAAAACTGTTTTTT.

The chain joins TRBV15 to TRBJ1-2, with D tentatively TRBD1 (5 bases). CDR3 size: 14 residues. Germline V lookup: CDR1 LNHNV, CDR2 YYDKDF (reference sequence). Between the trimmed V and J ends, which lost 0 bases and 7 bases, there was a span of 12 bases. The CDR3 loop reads CATSREVGGGGYTF. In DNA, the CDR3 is TGTGCCACCAGCAGAGAAGTTGGGGGGGGTGGCTACACCTTC.

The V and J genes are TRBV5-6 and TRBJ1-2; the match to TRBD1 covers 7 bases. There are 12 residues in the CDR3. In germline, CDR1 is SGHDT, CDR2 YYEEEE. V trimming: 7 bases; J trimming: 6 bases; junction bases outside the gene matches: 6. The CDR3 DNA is TGTGCCAGCCGACAGGGAGGGGATGGCTACACCTTC. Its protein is CASRQGGDGYTF.

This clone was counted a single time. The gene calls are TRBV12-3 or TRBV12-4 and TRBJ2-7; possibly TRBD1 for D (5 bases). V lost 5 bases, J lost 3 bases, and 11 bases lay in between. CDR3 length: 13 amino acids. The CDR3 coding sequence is TGTGCCAGCAGTCCTGGACAACTCTACGAGCAGTACTTC. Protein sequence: CASSPGQLYEQYF.